This passage covers 21 T cell receptor beta chains from one sample sequenced in a study of T cell repertoires in cytomegalovirus infection (dated by TCRdb to between 2018 and 2020). The sample's treatment or condition, from its label and the paper: in vitro stimulation with specific CMV peptide epitopes to enrich CMV-specific T cells. Their antigens are not known. Sequencing relied on an Illumina HiSeq 1500. TCRdb took the public reads, trimmed them with fastp at Q25, ran MiXCR for clone calling and kept in-frame beta chains. All rows with the same CDR3 protein become a single entry with the most common DNA and genes. For this sample there are under 350,000 distinct CDR3 sequences; less than 25% appear just once. The ten largest clones capture roughly 19% of the sample. The starting material was cultured PBMCs, obtained from culture after CMV antigen stimulation. These receptors were taken from a human donor in good health (CMV status not recorded). Some clones in this sample may be carry-over from other donors' samples.

The chain is built from TRBV28 and TRBJ2-4; D perhaps matches TRBD1 (7 bases). The germline V gene encodes CDR1 MDHEN and CDR2 SYDVKM. This CDR3 region has 14 residues. Trimming stripped 5 bases from V and 8 bases from J, with 16 bases between. CDR3: CASSPGGQLYIQYF. CDR3 DNA: TGTGCCAGCAGTCCCGGGGGACAGTTGTACATTCAGTACTTC.

This clonotype was counted many times. The chain is built from TRBV7-8 and TRBJ1-1; D not certain. From germline, CDR1 is SGHVS and CDR2 FQNEAQ. Trimming left V 5 bases short and J 0 bases short, with 10 bases between. This CDR3 region has 14 residues. As DNA, the CDR3 is TGTGCCAGCAGCCAGCGTTTACTGAACACTGAAGCTTTCTTT. It translates to CASSQRLLNTEAFF.

This clonotype has at least ten counts. The chain combines TRBV6-1 with TRBJ2-5; no clear D gene. Per germline, CDR1 MNHNS and CDR2 SASEGT. This CDR3 region has 12 residues. V lost 0 bases, J lost 6 bases, and 5 bases lay in between. CDR3 amino acids: CASSEAAQTQYF. In DNA, the CDR3 is TGTGCCAGCAGTGAAGCAGCTCAGACCCAGTACTTC.

This CDR3 is CASSLTGEQYF. The DNA of the CDR3 is TGTGCCAGCAGTCTGACGGGAGAGCAGTACTTC. This chain joins TRBV4-2 and TRBJ2-7, with a weak D call TRBD2 (5 bases). Germline lookup yields CDR1 LGHNA and CDR2 YNFKEQ. The germline V and J ends were trimmed by 6 bases and 7 bases, with 10 bases remaining between them. The CDR3 covers 11 residues.

The chain combines TRBV7-2 with TRBJ2-3; TRBD2 aligns across 13 bases. This CDR3 spans 15 amino acids. V lost 5 bases to trimming and J lost 2 bases; unmatched junction nucleotides: 1. Germline CDR1 and CDR2: SGHTA and FQGNSA. In DNA form, the CDR3 reads TGTGCCAGCAGCGGGACTAGCGGGATCACAGATACGCAGTATTTT. This translates into CASSGTSGITDTQYF.

The J gene is TRBJ1-1, the V gene TRBV29-1; TRBD1 matches at 12 bases. Germline CDR1 and CDR2: SQVTM and ANQGSEA. The CDR3 covers 15 residues. Trimming cost V 6 bases and J 0 bases; bases outside gene matches: 5. CDR3 loop: CSVEGQGAVNTEAFF. In DNA, the CDR3 is TGCAGCGTGGAGGGACAGGGGGCAGTGAACACTGAAGCTTTCTTT.

This sequence joins TRBV7-3 and TRBJ2-1; maybe TRBD2 (6 bases). The CDR3 runs 14 residues. The germline V and J ends were trimmed by 4 bases and 9 bases, with 16 bases remaining between them. Germline loops: CDR1 SGHTA, CDR2 FQGTGA. The CDR3 reads CASSSDSLAVEQFF. In nucleotides, the CDR3 is TGTGCCAGCAGCTCAGATTCCTTAGCGGTTGAGCAGTTCTTC. Together with reference TRBV7-3 and TRBJ2-1, the CDR3 gives the full variable domain: GAGVSQTPSNKVTEKGKYVELRCDPISGHTALYWYRQSLGQGPEFLIYFQGTGAADDSGLPNDRFFAVRPEGSVSTLKIQRTERGDSAVYLCASSSDSLAVEQFFGPGTRLTVL.

The chain has TRBV28 and TRBJ2-7; D possibly corresponds to TRBD1 (5 bases). The V and J ends lost 7 bases and 6 bases respectively, with 10 bases between them. The CDR3 covers 11 residues. CDR1 is MDHEN and CDR2 is SYDVKM in the germline V gene. CDR3 loop: CASMGRFEQYF. The CDR3 DNA follows: TGTGCCAGCATGGGGCGTTTCGAGCAGTACTTC. Supplemented by reference TRBV28 and TRBJ2-7, the full variable domain reads DVKVTQSSRYLVKRTGEKVFLECVQDMDHENMFWYRQDPGLGLRLIYFSYDVKMKEKGDIPEGYSVSREKKERFSLILESASTNQTSMYLCASMGRFEQYFGPGTRLTVT.

This clonotype was detected many times. V gene TRBV7-2 combines with J gene TRBJ2-5; 12 positions match TRBD2. The CDR3 contains 16 residues. Germline V lookup: CDR1 SGHTA, CDR2 FQGNSA. V trimming: 5 bases; J trimming: 2 bases; junction bases outside the gene matches: 6. In nucleotides, the CDR3 is TGTGCCAGCAGCCAATCTAGCGGGAGGGGGCAAGAGACCCAGTACTTC. Protein product: CASSQSSGRGQETQYF.

As DNA, the CDR3 is TGTGCCAGTAGTCCGGCGGGACTAGCGGGGGGACCGTCGAACTACAATGAGCAGTTCTTC. Translating gives CASSPAGLAGGPSNYNEQFF. V is TRBV19 and J is TRBJ2-1; 15 nucleotides agree with TRBD2. J gave up 3 bases and V 5 bases, and 14 bases lay outside the gene matches. The CDR3 consists of 20 residues. Germline V gives CDR1 LNHDA, CDR2 SQIVND (reference sequence).

This clonotype has more than one count but fewer than ten. The chain recombines TRBV12-3 or TRBV12-4 with TRBJ1-1, with 9 bases identical to TRBD1. This CDR3 comprises 16 residues. Trimming removed 6 bases from V and 1 base from J; junction bases left unmatched: 9. This CDR3 reads CASRPIPGQGNTEAFF. Here the CDR3 DNA reads TGTGCCAGCAGGCCGATACCGGGACAGGGGAACACTGAAGCTTTCTTT.

The rearrangement joins TRBV6-2 or TRBV6-3 to TRBJ1-2; possibly TRBD1 for D (5 bases). The CDR3 loop spans 17 amino acids. Germline V CDR1 and CDR2: MNHEY, SVGEGT. V lost 6 bases, J lost 3 bases, and 23 bases lay in between. Here the CDR3 DNA reads TGTGCCAGCAGACTGGGACCCCGGCAGGGTTATGACTATGGCTACACCTTC. Its translation is CASRLGPRQGYDYGYTF.

This chain links TRBV15 with TRBJ2-3; maybe TRBD2 (6 bases). The V and J ends lost 5 bases and 5 bases respectively, with 14 bases between them. The CDR3 has 14 amino acids. CDR1 and CDR2 from the germline V gene are LNHNV and YYDKDF (reference sequence). CDR3 in amino acids: CATSGERRVDTQYF. CDR3 DNA sequence: TGTGCCACCAGCGGGGAACGGAGGGTAGATACGCAGTATTTT.

The rearrangement uses TRBV12-3 or TRBV12-4 and TRBJ1-2; 7 nucleotides line up with TRBD1. The CDR3 covers 13 residues. Trimming removed 7 bases from V and 3 bases from J; junction bases left unmatched: 5. CDR3 coding DNA: TGTGCCAGCAACACCAGGGGGGACTATGGCTACACCTTC. Its translation: CASNTRGDYGYTF.

The CDR3 loop reads CASSPTWTENTEAFF. In DNA form, the CDR3 reads TGTGCCAGCTCCCCCACCTGGACAGAAAACACTGAAGCTTTCTTT. This chain connects TRBV18 to TRBJ1-1, with TRBD1 as a possible D gene (6 bases). Trimming removed 6 bases at V and 2 bases at J, with 16 bases between. The CDR3 has 15 residues. Germline lookup yields CDR1 KGHSH and CDR2 LQKENI. Looking up the rest from reference TRBV18 and TRBJ1-1 gives the full variable domain: NAGVMQNPRHLVRRRGQEARLRCSPMKGHSHVYWYRQLPEEGLKFMVYLQKENIIDESGMPKERFSAEFPKEGPSILRIQQVVRGDSAAYFCASSPTWTENTEAFFGQGTRLTVV.

Comments on this clonotype: A much larger clone sits a single nucleotide away, making a read error possible. This chain uses TRBV12-3 or TRBV12-4 with TRBJ1-3; no definite D call. Between the trimmed V and J ends, which lost 5 bases and 0 bases, there was a span of 5 bases. This CDR3 spans 13 amino acids. The CDR3 is CASSQSSGNTIYF. Here the CDR3 DNA reads TGTGCCAGCAGTCAGAGCTCTGGAAACACCATATATTTT.

This clonotype was picked up many times. The chain couples TRBV27 to TRBJ2-6, with D possibly being TRBD1 (5 bases). Germline values: CDR1 MNHEY, CDR2 SMNVEV (reference sequence). Trimming shortened V by 8 bases and J by 0 bases, and 20 bases separated the two germline ends. There are 18 residues in the CDR3. CDR3: CASPAQGVRTSGANVLTF. The CDR3 nucleotides read TGTGCCAGCCCAGCTCAGGGTGTCCGAACCTCTGGGGCCAACGTCCTGACTTTC.

This clonotype was found many times. The gene calls are TRBV7-8 and TRBJ2-7; 9 nucleotides line up with TRBD2. Germline assignment: CDR1 SGHVS and CDR2 FQNEAQ. The V and J ends lost 3 bases and 0 bases, in that order; junction bases with no gene match: 9. This CDR3 spans 17 amino acids. CDR3 amino acids: CASSFSATSGPSYEQYF. Written as DNA, the CDR3 is TGTGCCAGCAGCTTTTCAGCAACTAGCGGGCCCTCCTACGAGCAGTACTTC.

This clonotype has ten or more counts. The rearrangement joins TRBV7-2 to TRBJ2-5, with D unclear. The CDR3 totals 13 residues. Germline lookup yields CDR1 SGHTA and CDR2 FQGNSA. Trimming cost V 5 bases and J 5 bases, with 12 bases left between them. The CDR3 protein is CASSPGPMETQYF. The CDR3, as DNA: TGTGCCAGCAGCCCTGGACCCATGGAGACCCAGTACTTC.

This clonotype appeared a single time. V usage is TRBV4-3 and J usage is TRBJ2-1; 9 positions agree with TRBD1. CDR1 and CDR2 (germline): LGHNA, YSLEER. The V and J ends lost 5 bases and 7 bases, in that order; junction bases with no gene match: 6. The CDR3 runs to 14 residues. The CDR3 region is CASSADRGGNEQFF. CDR3 nucleotides: TGCGCCAGCAGCGCGGACAGGGGTGGTAATGAGCAGTTCTTC.

This clonotype was counted a few times. The chain combines TRBV7-2 with TRBJ2-7, with 13 bases lining up with TRBD2. V shed 10 bases and J 6 bases; nucleotides not matched to a gene: 6. The CDR3 runs 13 residues. Per the germline V gene, CDR1 is SGHTA and CDR2 is FQGNSA. The CDR3 nucleotides read TGTGCCACCTTGGGACTAGCGGGAATCGAGCAGTACTTC. Translated: CATLGLAGIEQYF.